This passage covers 4 T cell receptor beta chains from one sample sequenced in a study of control samples from healthy donors and cancer patients. Sequenced by immunoSEQ multiplex PCR; TCRdb stores in-frame clones only, minus some. The data hold 150,000 or so clones, with about 95% observed a single time. Input material: PBMCs. Source of these receptors: a man between 60 and 75 years old with colorectal cancer.

J is TRBJ1-1 and V is TRBV19; maybe TRBD1 (5 bases). This CDR3 spans 13 amino acids. The V gene lost 6 bases and the J gene lost 8 bases, with 16 bases spanning the gap. Looked up from germline, CDR1 is LNHDA and CDR2 is SQIVND (reference sequence). The CDR3 here is CASRKFGAEEAFF. CDR3 sequence (DNA): TGTGCCAGTAGAAAGTTTGGGGCAGAGGAAGCTTTCTTT.

J is TRBJ2-3 and V is TRBV6-6, with 8 bases fitting TRBD1. The J segment lost 4 bases and the V segment lost 5 bases, leaving 8 bases of the junction unmatched. The CDR3 spans 15 residues. Germline values: CDR1 MNHNY, CDR2 SVGAGI (reference sequence). CDR3 coding DNA: TGTGCCAGCAGTCGAGAGGACAGGGAGTCAGATACGCAGTATTTT. It yields the protein CASSREDRESDTQYF.

This chain connects TRBV13 to TRBJ1-1; 8 bases fit TRBD1. Trimming took 2 bases from V and 5 from J; bases not matched to a gene: 1. Germline values: CDR1 PRHDT, CDR2 FYEKMQ (reference sequence). The CDR3 spans 13 residues. CDR3 DNA: TGTGCCAGCAGCTTAAACAGGGGGACTGAAGCTTTCTTT. This sequence encodes CASSLNRGTEAFF.

The V and J genes are TRBV6-5 and TRBJ2-7, with D maybe TRBD1 (5 bases). Germline V gene data show CDR1 as MNHEY and CDR2 as SVGAGI. V was trimmed by 0 bases and J by 4 bases, leaving 13 bases between them. This CDR3 contains 15 residues. The CDR3 DNA follows: TGTGCCAGCAGTTACTCCTCCAGGGTGCTATACGAGCAGTACTTC. Translation gives CASSYSSRVLYEQYF.